This T cell receptor (beta chain) was documented in a study of T cells after somatic rescue of genetic block. This CDR3 region has 14 residues. Germline assignment: CDR1 MGHRA and CDR2 YSYEKL. Between the trimmed V and J ends, which lost 3 bases and 4 bases, there was a span of 12 bases. Method: immunoSEQ multiplex PCR; TCRdb's copy keeps in-frame clones and lacks some. The repertoire holds 65,000 to 70,000 clones, with 92% as singletons. This chain connects TRBV4-1 to TRBJ2-5; no clear D. The clonotype comes from a man aged 40-55 years. The sequenced sample was peripheral blood mononuclear cells (PBMCs). The CDR3 nucleotides are TGCGCCAGCAGCCAGGGCAGGAACGGAGAGACCCAGTACTTC. Its translation is CASSQGRNGETQYF.